The source of this T cell receptor beta chain is a study of cytomegalovirus exposure and HLA in healthy donors. Findings and caveats of the study: In a later analysis, the majority of CMV-associated beta chains seemingly showed HLA restriction. It was likely that a cluster of highly shared sequence variants was a sequencing artifact.

In regard to this clone: The antigen is unknown.

V was clipped by 1 base and J by 2 bases; unmatched bases: 5. Germline assignment: CDR1 SGDLS and CDR2 YYNGEE. CDR3 length: 16 residues. These donors, healthy bone marrow donors, were studied. The PCR used 60 Vbeta and 13 Jbeta primers. Sequenced by immunoSEQ multiplex PCR; TCRdb stores in-frame clones only, minus some. The sample includes about 76,000 clones, approximately 78% of them seen just once. This receptor was obtained from a male donor in good health and CMV-seropositive. The material sequenced was PBMCs. The chain has TRBV9 and TRBJ2-1, with 8 bases that match TRBD2. The CDR3 is CASSVLPGRAYNEQFF. In DNA, the CDR3 is TGTGCCAGCAGCGTATTACCCGGGAGGGCCTACAATGAGCAGTTCTTC.